The 5 T cell receptor beta chains below come from one sample, sequenced in a study of blood T cell repertoires in COVID-19. TCRdb's copy holds only in-frame clones and misses some; the assay was immunoSEQ multiplex PCR. The sample lists 200,000 to 250,000 clones, just under 85% occurring once. Sequences were obtained from peripheral blood. All receptors derive from a woman between 55 and 75 years old with active or convalescent COVID-19.

This clone has only a few counts. J is TRBJ2-5 and V is TRBV27, with 9 nucleotides matching TRBD2. Germline trimming cut 0 bases from V and 2 bases from J; bases unmatched to any gene: 4. In germline, CDR1 is MNHEY, CDR2 SMNVEV (reference sequence). The CDR3 contains 16 residues. The CDR3: CASSLSAGGPQETQYF. The CDR3, as DNA: TGTGCCAGCAGTTTATCTGCGGGAGGGCCACAAGAGACCCAGTACTTC.

This clone was picked up one time. The rearrangement joins TRBV5-6 to TRBJ2-1; TRBD2 matches 7 bases. V shed 5 bases and J 4 bases; nucleotides not matched to a gene: 6. There are 14 residues in the CDR3. Germline V gene lookup returns CDR1 SGHDT and CDR2 YYEEEE. CDR3 protein: CASRFGGSYNEQFF. CDR3 bases: TGTGCCAGCAGGTTCGGGGGGAGTTACAATGAGCAGTTCTTC.

The chain employs TRBV9 and TRBJ1-6; TRBD1 matches at 7 bases. The CDR3 length is 14 residues. CDR1 and CDR2 from the germline V gene are SGDLS and YYNGEE. J lost 8 bases, V lost 1 base, and 3 bases had no gene match. This CDR3 is CASSVSRGDSPLHF. The CDR3 coding sequence is TGTGCCAGCAGCGTAAGCAGGGGGGATTCACCCCTCCACTTT.

The chain uses TRBV5-5 and TRBJ1-1, with D unclear. The CDR3 sequence is 13 residues long. V was shortened by 0 bases and J by 5 bases, with 8 bases between the two germline ends. Germline assignment: CDR1 SGHKS and CDR2 YYEKEE (reference sequence). The CDR3 loop reads CASSLGSHTEAFF. The CDR3 coding sequence is TGTGCCAGCAGCTTGGGAAGCCATACTGAAGCTTTCTTT.

This sequence joins TRBV6-6 and TRBJ1-1; possible D gene TRBD1, 5 bases. Germline V gene sequence: CDR1 MNHNY, CDR2 SVGAGI (reference sequence). V was trimmed by 7 bases and J by 1 base, leaving 13 bases between them. The CDR3 sequence is 14 residues long. The DNA for the CDR3 is TGTGCCAGCACGCCAGGGAAAGGGAACACTGAAGCTTTCTTT. Translation: CASTPGKGNTEAFF.